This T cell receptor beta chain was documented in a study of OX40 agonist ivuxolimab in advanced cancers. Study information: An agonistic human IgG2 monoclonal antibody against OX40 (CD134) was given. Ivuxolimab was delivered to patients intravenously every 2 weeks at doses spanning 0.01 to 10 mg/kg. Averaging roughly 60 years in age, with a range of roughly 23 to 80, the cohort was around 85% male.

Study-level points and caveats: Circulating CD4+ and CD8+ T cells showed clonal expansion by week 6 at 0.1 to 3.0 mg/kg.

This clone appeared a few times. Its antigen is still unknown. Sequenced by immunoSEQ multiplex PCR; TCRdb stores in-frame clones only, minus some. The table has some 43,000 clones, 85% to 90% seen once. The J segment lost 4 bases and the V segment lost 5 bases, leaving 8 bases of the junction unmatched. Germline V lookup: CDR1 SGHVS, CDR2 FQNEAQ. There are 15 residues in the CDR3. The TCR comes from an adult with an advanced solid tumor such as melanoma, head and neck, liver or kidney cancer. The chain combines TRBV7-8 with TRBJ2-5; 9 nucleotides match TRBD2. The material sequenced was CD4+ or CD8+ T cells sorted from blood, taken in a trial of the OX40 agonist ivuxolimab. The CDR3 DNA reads TGTGCCAGCAGCCCGAGGCTAGCGGGGCCAGAGACCCAGTACTTC. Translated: CASSPRLAGPETQYF.